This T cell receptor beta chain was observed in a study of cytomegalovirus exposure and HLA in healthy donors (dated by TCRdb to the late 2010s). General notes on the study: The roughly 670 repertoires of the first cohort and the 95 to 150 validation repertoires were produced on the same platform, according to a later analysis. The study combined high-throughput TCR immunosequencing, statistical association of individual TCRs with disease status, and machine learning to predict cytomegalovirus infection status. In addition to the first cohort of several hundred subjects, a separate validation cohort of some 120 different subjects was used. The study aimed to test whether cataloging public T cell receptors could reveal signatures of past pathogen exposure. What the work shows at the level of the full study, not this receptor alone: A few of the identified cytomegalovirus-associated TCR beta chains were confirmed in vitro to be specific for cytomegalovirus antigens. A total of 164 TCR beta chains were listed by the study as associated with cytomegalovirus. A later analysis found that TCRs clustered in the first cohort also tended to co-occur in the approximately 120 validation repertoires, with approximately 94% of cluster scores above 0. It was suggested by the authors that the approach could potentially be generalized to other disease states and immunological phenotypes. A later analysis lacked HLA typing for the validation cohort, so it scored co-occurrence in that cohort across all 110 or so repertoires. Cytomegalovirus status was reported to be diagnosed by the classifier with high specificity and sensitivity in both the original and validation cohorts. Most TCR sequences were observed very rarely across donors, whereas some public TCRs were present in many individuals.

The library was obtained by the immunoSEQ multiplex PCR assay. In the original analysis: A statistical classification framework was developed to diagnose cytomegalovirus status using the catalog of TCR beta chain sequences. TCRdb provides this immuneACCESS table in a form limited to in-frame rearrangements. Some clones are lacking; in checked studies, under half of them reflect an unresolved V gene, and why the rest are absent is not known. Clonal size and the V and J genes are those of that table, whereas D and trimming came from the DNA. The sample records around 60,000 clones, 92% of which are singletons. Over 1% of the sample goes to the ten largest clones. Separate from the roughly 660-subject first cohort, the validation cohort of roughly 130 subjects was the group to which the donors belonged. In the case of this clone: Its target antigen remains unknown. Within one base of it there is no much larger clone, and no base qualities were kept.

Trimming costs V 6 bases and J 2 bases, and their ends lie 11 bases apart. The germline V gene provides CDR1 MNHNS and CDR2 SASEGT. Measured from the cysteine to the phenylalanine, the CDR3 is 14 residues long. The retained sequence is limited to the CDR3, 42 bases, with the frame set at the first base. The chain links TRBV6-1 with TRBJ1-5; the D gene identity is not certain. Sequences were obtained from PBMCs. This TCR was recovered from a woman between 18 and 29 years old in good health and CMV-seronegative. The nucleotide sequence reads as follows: TGTGCCAGCAGCCAAGACACTGGCAATCAGCCCCAGCATTTT. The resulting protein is CASSQDTGNQPQHF.